A selection of T cell receptor beta chains follows, all from one sample in a study of T cells in Graves' hyperthyroidism and ophthalmopathy. TCRdb reprocessed the multiplex PCR reads with MiXCR, giving one entry per CDR3 protein. In the table there are 600,000 to 750,000 distinct CDR3 sequences, roughly 17% of which are singletons. The specimen was blood. The receptor source for this set is a man in his fifties with Graves' hyperthyroidism. Both conserved end residues are part of each CDR3. The D gene is left open where the match is weak. Expanded clones are given a class, and other clones once, few, many or no size at all.

>TRBJ2-3|NA|TRBV5-1|TRBD2
TGCGCCAGCAGCTTGGGCGTGGGACTAGCGGGCACAGATACGCAGTATTTT
CASSLGVGLAGTDTQYF
>TRBJ2-7|few|TRBV28|TRBD2
TGTGCCAGCAGTTGGGGACTAGCGGGTAGCTCCTACGAGCGGTACTTC
CASSWGLAGSSYERYF
>TRBJ2-3|once|TRBV5-5|NA
TGTGCCAGCAGCCAGGAAGGGTCAGCGACGCAGTATTTT
CASSQEGSATQYF
>TRBJ2-1|NA|TRBV20-1|NA
TGCAGTGCCCCTCCCTCCGGCAGTTACAATGAGCAGTTCTTC
CSAPPSGSYNEQFF
>TRBJ1-1|many|TRBV11-2|NA
TGTGCCAGCAGCTTAGACTGGACGTTGAACACTGAAGCTTTCTTT
CASSLDWTLNTEAFF
>TRBJ2-2|few|TRBV6-2/TRBV6-3|TRBD2
TGTGCCAGCACTCTCCTTGGACTAGAACTGAGTACCGGGGAGCTGTTTTTT
CASTLLGLELSTGELFF
>TRBJ2-2|NA|TRBV6-4|TRBD1
TGTGCCAGCAGTGTACAGGGGAGCACCGGGGAGCTGTTTTTT
CASSVQGSTGELFF
>TRBJ2-3|many|TRBV10-2|TRBD2
TGCGCCAGCAGTGAGGCTAGCGGGAGGACAGATACGCAGTATTTT
CASSEASGRTDTQYF
>TRBJ2-7|NA|TRBV28|NA
TGTGCCAGCAGTTTTTTCGAAGAAGCCTACGAGCAGTACTTC
CASSFFEEAYEQYF
>TRBJ1-1|many|TRBV7-9|NA
TGTGCCAGCAGCCCGTGGGGAGCTCTCGATCCTGAAGCTTTCTTT
CASSPWGALDPEAFF
>TRBJ1-5|few|TRBV20-1|TRBD1
TGCAGTGCTATGGGACAGAATGGCAATCAGCCCCAGCATTTT
CSAMGQNGNQPQHF
>TRBJ1-2|once|TRBV5-1|TRBD1
TGCGCCAGCAGCTTGGGACAGGGGAATAACTATGGCTACACCTTC
CASSLGQGNNYGYTF
>TRBJ2-2|many|TRBV12-3/TRBV12-4|TRBD2
TGTGCCAGCAGTTTGGGACTAGCGGGAAGGTCATACACCGGGGAGCTGTTTTTT
CASSLGLAGRSYTGELFF
>TRBJ1-5|many|TRBV28|NA
TGTGCCAGCAGTTTGGCCGGGGTTCTATATCAGCCCCAGCATTTT
CASSLAGVLYQPQHF
>TRBJ2-1|NA|TRBV28|TRBD2
TGTGCCAGCAGTTTAACCCCTAGCGGCTACAATGAGCAGTTCTTC
CASSLTPSGYNEQFF
>TRBJ2-6|NA|TRBV5-1|TRBD2
TGCGCCAGCAGCTTGGTCCCTAGCGGACTCTCTGGGGCCAACGTCCTGACTTTC
CASSLVPSGLSGANVLTF
>TRBJ2-2|NA|TRBV7-3|NA
TGTGCCAGCAGGCGGACGGCGGGGACCGGGGAGCTGTTTTTT
CASRRTAGTGELFF
>TRBJ2-3|many|TRBV28|NA
TGTGCCAGCAGTTTGAAGGGAAAAAGCACAGATACGCAGTATTTT
CASSLKGKSTDTQYF
>TRBJ2-1|NA|TRBV9|NA
TGTGCCAGCAGCGTAGGCGGGGTATTGATTAATGAGCAGTTCTTC
CASSVGGVLINEQFF
>TRBJ2-3|many|TRBV2|TRBD2
TGTGCCAGCATGGGACTAGCGGGAGGGCCCACAGATACGCAGTATTTT
CASMGLAGGPTDTQYF
>TRBJ2-2|few|TRBV7-3|NA
TGTGCCAGCACAAGGGGCGGGACGACCGGGGAGCTGTTTTTT
CASTRGGTTGELFF
>TRBJ2-3|few|TRBV28|TRBD2
TGTGCCAGCAGTTTTTTTTTTCAGCGGGAGGCTCCAATGGATACGCAGTATTTT
CASSFFFQREAPMDTQYF
>TRBJ2-7|few|TRBV5-1|NA
TGCGCCAGCAGCTTCCTTCCGGGACAATCCTACGAGCAGTACTTC
CASSFLPGQSYEQYF
>TRBJ2-1|few|TRBV28|TRBD1
TGTGCCAGCACCCGACAGGGGGTGGCCTACAATGAGCAGTTCTTC
CASTRQGVAYNEQFF
>TRBJ1-6|few|TRBV10-3|NA
TGTGCCATCAGTGAGTCGAATAATTCACCCCTCCACTTT
CAISESNNSPLHF
>TRBJ2-1|NA|TRBV30|NA
TGTGCCTGGATCGTACAGGGAGCCTACAATGAGCAGTTCTTT
CAWIVQGAYNEQFF
>TRBJ2-3|many|TRBV12-3/TRBV12-4|TRBD2
TGTGCCAGCAGTTTCGCTAGCGGGGGCACAGATACGCAGTATTTT
CASSFASGGTDTQYF
>TRBJ2-1|NA|TRBV25-1|TRBD1
TGTGCCAGCAGTGAGCTGACAGGGGGCCTAGCGAGGAATGAGCAGTTCTTC
CASSELTGGLARNEQFF
>TRBJ2-1|NA|TRBV24-1|TRBD2
TGTGCCACCACGGGACTAGCATCCAATGAGCAGTTCTTC
CATTGLASNEQFF
>TRBJ2-1|NA|TRBV27|TRBD2
TGTGCCAGCAGTGCCGGGACTAGCGCCGTGGATGAGCAGTTCTTC
CASSAGTSAVDEQFF
>TRBJ1-1|many|TRBV12-3/TRBV12-4|NA
TGTGCCAGCAGTTTCACAGGGAGAGGCACTGAAGCTTTCTTT
CASSFTGRGTEAFF
>TRBJ2-1|few|TRBV20-1|NA
TGCAGTGCTAGCGGGAGTAACTACAATGAGCAGTTCTTC
CSASGSNYNEQFF
>TRBJ1-1|many|TRBV3-1|NA
TGTGCCAGCAGCCAAGGAGTGGCAGCTGGAGCTTTCTTT
CASSQGVAAGAFF
>TRBJ2-7|few|TRBV6-2/TRBV6-3|NA
TGTGCCAGCAGTTACTCTGTCTCGGTCTACGAGCAGTACTTC
CASSYSVSVYEQYF
>TRBJ1-5|many|TRBV19|TRBD1
TGTGCCAGTAGTACGGACAGGGCGCAGCCCCAGCATTTT
CASSTDRAQPQHF
>TRBJ2-7|few|TRBV6-6|NA
TGTGCCAGCAGTTACTCGACAGGTAGATCCTACGAGCAGTACTTC
CASSYSTGRSYEQYF
>TRBJ2-1|NA|TRBV2|NA
TGTGCCAGCACCAGCGGCCGGGACTATGAGCAGTTCTTC
CASTSGRDYEQFF
>TRBJ2-1|NA|TRBV5-1|NA
TGCGCCAGCAGCCCCGACTCGGAATTCCTCTCCTACAATGAGCAGTTCTTC
CASSPDSEFLSYNEQFF
>TRBJ2-2|NA|TRBV7-2|NA
TGTGCCTGGAGTGTAGGCGTCAGGGGAAGGCGGCTCGACACCGGGGAGCTGTTTTTT
CAWSVGVRGRRLDTGELFF
>TRBJ2-1|many|TRBV6-2/TRBV6-3|TRBD1
TGTGCCAGCAGTTACCTAAAGGACAGGTTTTCCTACAATGAGCAGTTCTTC
CASSYLKDRFSYNEQFF
>TRBJ2-5|many|TRBV11-2|NA
TGTGCCAGCAGCCGCGCGGGACCGAATCAAGAGACCCAGTACTTC
CASSRAGPNQETQYF
>TRBJ2-2|few|TRBV19|TRBD2
TGTGCCAGCAAACTAGCGGGAGGGCCCCCCGGGGAGCTGTTTTTT
CASKLAGGPPGELFF
>TRBJ1-1|few|TRBV5-1|TRBD1
TGCGCCAGCAGCTGGGGGACAGGGGAAACCGCTGAAGCTTTCTTT
CASSWGTGETAEAFF
>TRBJ2-1|many|TRBV19|TRBD2
TGTGCCAGTAGGCAACTAGCGGGCTCCTACAATGAGCAGTTCTTC
CASRQLAGSYNEQFF
>TRBJ2-7|NA|TRBV28|TRBD1
TGTGCCAGCAGAGCGACAGGGGGCCTTTACGAGCAGTACTTC
CASRATGGLYEQYF
>TRBJ1-1|NA|TRBV27|NA
TGTGCCAGCAGTTTAGAAAACACGGACTTGAACGGAGCTTTCTTT
CASSLENTDLNGAFF
>TRBJ2-3|many|TRBV28|TRBD2
TGTGCCAGCAGTTTAGGACGGGAGGGTCTAGATACGCAGTATTTT
CASSLGREGLDTQYF
>TRBJ2-1|many|TRBV28|NA
TGTGCCAGCAGCCCTCCCTCGTGGGCCTACAATGAGCAGTTCTTC
CASSPPSWAYNEQFF